Presented here are 4 T cell receptor beta chains from one specimen sequenced in a study of blood T cell repertoires in COVID-19 (dated by TCRdb to 2018 to 2021). Receptor amplification or capture employed the immunoSEQ multiplex PCR assay. This is the immuneACCESS table as TCRdb keeps it, with only in-frame sequences that have V and J called. A part of the clones is gone; compared with another copy, unresolved V genes explain less than half, and the rest is unexplained. The sample data list about 100,000 clones, and about four fifths of these were observed just once. The ten largest clones take up approximately 4.6% of the sample. Sequencing used peripheral blood. The receptors stem from a man older than 75 with COVID-19, enrolled during active disease.

The CDR3 protein is CASRPPAGDNEQFF. The CDR3 DNA reads as TGCGCCAGCAGACCCCCCGCGGGAGATAATGAGCAGTTCTTC. This chain connects TRBV5-1 to TRBJ2-1; 7 bases agree with TRBD2. Germline V CDR1 and CDR2: SGHRS, YFSETQ. Trimming at V came to 5 bases and at J to 7 bases, leaving 9 bases not matched to a gene. The CDR3 has 14 amino acids.

The chain couples TRBV7-3 to TRBJ2-3; 10 nucleotides align to TRBD2. The V and J ends lost 3 bases and 5 bases, in that order; junction bases with no gene match: 8. The CDR3 sequence is 16 residues long. Germline CDR1 SGHTA, CDR2 FQGTGA. CDR3 protein: CASSFLAGGGQDTQYF. In DNA form, the CDR3 reads TGTGCCAGCAGCTTCTTAGCGGGAGGTGGGCAAGATACGCAGTATTTT.

Only a few counts were recorded for this clone. This sequence joins TRBV3-1 (or the pseudogene TRBV3-2) and TRBJ2-7; 9 bases are a match to TRBD2. From germline, CDR1 is LGHDT and CDR2 YNNKEL (reference sequence). V was clipped by 0 bases and J by 0 bases; unmatched bases: 6. CDR3 length: 17 residues. As DNA, the CDR3 is TGTGCCAGCAGCCAAGAAAGCGGGAGGACCTACTCCTACGAGCAGTACTTC. Translated: CASSQESGRTYSYEQYF.

The sample holds a few counts of this clone. This chain links TRBV5-4 with TRBJ1-6; D is unclear. CDR1 SGHNT and CDR2 YYREEE come from the germline V gene (reference sequence). Trimming shortened V by 1 base and J by 6 bases, and 8 bases separated the two germline ends. This CDR3 spans 14 amino acids. The CDR3 DNA follows: TGTGCCAGCAGCTTGTTCGGGTTTAATTCACCCCTCCACTTT. This gives the protein CASSLFGFNSPLHF. Supplemented by reference TRBV5-4 and TRBJ1-6, the full variable domain reads ETGVTQSPTHLIKTRGQQVTLRCSSQSGHNTVSWYQQALGQGPQFIFQYYREEENGRGNFPPRFSGLQFPNYSSELNVNALELDDSALYLCASSLFGFNSPLHFGNGTRLTVT.